This TCR beta chain was captured by sequencing in a study of blood T cell repertoires in COVID-19. Per germline, CDR1 LGHNA and CDR2 YSLEER. This CDR3 has 13 residues. With 3 bases removed from V and 5 bases from J, the gap between germline ends came to 10 bases. The method was immunoSEQ multiplex PCR; TCRdb's version includes in-frame clones alone and lacks a portion of them. This table has over 300,000 clones, approximately 91% appearing once. This receptor was identified in a woman aged 40-49 years who had recovered from COVID-19. This rearrangement joins TRBV4-3 to TRBJ1-2; a weak D match, TRBD1 (5 bases). Sequenced sample: PBMCs or T cells enriched from blood (not recorded which). The CDR3 region has the DNA TGCGCCAGCAGCCAGGGGGGAAAATATGGCTACACCTTC. It yields the protein CASSQGGKYGYTF.